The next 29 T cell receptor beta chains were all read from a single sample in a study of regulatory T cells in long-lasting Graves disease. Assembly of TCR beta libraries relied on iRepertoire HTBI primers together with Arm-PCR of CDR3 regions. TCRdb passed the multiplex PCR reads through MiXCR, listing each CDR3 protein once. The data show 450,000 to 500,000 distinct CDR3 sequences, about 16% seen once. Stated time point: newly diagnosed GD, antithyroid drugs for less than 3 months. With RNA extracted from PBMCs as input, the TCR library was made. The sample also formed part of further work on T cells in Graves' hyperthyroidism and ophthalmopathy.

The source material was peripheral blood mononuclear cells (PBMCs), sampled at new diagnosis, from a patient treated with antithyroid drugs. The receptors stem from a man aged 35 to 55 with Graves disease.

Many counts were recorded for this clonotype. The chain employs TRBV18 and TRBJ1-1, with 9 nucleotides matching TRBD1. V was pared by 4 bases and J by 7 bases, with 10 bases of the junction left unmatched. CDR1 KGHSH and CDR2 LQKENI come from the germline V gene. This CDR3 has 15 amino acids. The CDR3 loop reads CASSLGTGRYGEAFF. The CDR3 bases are TGTGCCAGCTCACTAGGGACAGGGAGGTATGGTGAAGCTTTCTTT.

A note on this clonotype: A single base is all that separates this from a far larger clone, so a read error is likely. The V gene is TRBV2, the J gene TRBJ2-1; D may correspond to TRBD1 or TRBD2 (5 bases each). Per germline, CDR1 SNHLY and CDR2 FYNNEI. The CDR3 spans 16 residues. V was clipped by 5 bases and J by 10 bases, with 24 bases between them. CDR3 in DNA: TGTGCCAGCAGTCAAATTCGGACCGGGACGGCGGACGAGCAGTTCTTC. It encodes CASSQIRTGTADEQFF.

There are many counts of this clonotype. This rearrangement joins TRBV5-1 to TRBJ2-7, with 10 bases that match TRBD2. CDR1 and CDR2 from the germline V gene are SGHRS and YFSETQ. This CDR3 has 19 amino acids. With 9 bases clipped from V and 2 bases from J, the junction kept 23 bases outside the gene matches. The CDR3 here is CATRKEAGGPLLGPYEQYF. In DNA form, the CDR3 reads TGCGCCACACGGAAGGAAGCGGGAGGGCCTCTTCTTGGCCCCTACGAGCAGTACTTC.

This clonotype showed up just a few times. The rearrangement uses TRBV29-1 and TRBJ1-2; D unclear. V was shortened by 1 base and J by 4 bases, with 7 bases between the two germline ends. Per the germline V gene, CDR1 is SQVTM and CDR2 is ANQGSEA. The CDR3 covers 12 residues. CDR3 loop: CSVEGTSYGYTF. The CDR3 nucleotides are TGCAGCGTTGAAGGGACTAGCTATGGCTACACCTTC.

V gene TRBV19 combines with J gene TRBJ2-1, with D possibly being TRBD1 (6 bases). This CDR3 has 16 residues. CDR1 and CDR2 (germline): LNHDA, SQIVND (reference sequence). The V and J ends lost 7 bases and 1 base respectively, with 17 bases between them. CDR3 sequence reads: CASTAGDLLSYNEQFF. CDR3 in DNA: TGTGCCAGTACCGCAGGGGACCTTCTATCCTACAATGAGCAGTTCTTC.

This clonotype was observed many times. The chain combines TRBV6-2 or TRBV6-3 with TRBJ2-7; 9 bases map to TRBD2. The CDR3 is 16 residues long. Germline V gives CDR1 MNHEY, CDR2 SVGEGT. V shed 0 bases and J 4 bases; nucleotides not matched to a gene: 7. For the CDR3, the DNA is TGTGCCAGCAGTTACTCTACCGGGACTAGCCAATACGAGCAGTACTTC. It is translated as CASSYSTGTSQYEQYF.

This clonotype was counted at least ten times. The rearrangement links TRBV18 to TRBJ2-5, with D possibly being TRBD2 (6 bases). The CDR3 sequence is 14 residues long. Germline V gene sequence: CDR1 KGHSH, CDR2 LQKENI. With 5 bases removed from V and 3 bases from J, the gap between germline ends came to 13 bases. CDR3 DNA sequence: TGTGCCAGCTCAAGGGCGGGGAACAAAGAGACCCAGTACTTC. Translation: CASSRAGNKETQYF. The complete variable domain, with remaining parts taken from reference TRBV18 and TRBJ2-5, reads NAGVMQNPRHLVRRRGQEARLRCSPMKGHSHVYWYRQLPEEGLKFMVYLQKENIIDESGMPKERFSAEFPKEGPSILRIQQVVRGDSAAYFCASSRAGNKETQYFGPGTRLLVL.

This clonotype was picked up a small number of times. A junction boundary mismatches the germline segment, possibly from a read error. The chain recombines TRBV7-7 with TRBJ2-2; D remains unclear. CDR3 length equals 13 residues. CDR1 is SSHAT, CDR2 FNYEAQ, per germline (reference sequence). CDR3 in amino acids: CASSAIASGELFF. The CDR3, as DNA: TGTGCTAGCAGCGCCATAGCCTCCGGGGAGCTGTTTTTT.

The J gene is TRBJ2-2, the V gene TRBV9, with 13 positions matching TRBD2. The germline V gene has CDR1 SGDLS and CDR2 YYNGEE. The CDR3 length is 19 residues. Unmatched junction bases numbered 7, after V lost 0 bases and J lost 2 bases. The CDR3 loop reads CASSVVSGLAGINTGELFF. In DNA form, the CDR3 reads TGTGCCAGCAGCGTAGTGTCGGGACTAGCGGGGATCAACACCGGGGAGCTGTTTTTT.

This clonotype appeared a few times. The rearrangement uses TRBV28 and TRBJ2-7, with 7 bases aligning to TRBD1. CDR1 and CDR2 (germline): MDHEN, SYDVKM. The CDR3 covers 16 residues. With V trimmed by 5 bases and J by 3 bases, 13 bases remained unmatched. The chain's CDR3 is CASSRSDRVFRYEQYF. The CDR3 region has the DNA TGTGCCAGCAGTAGAAGTGACAGGGTTTTTCGCTACGAGCAGTACTTC.

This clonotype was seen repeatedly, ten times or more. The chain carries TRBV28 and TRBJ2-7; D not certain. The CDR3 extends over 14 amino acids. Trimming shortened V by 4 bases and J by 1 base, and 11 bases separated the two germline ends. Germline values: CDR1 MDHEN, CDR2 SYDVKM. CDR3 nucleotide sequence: TGTGCCAGCAGTTCACCGGACCGTTCCTACGAGCAGTACTTC. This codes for CASSSPDRSYEQYF.

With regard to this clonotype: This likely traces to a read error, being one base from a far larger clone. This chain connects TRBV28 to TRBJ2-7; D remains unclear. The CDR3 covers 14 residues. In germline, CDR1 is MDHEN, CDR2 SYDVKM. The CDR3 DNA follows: TGCGCCAGCAGCTTGGTTTATCCCCCCTACGAGCAGCACTTC. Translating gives CASSLVYPPYEQHF.

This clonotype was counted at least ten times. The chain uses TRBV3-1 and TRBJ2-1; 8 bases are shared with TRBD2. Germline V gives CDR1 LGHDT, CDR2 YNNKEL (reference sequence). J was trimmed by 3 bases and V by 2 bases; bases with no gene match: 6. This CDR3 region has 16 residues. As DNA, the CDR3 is TGTGCCAGCAGCCAAACAACTAGCGGACACTACAATGAGCAGTTCTTC. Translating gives CASSQTTSGHYNEQFF.

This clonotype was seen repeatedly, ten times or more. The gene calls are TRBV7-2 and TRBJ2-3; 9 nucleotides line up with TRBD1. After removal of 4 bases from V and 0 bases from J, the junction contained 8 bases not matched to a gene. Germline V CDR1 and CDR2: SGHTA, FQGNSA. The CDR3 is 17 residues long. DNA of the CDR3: TGTGCCAGCAGCTCCCGGGACAGGGAAACTAGCACAGATACGCAGTATTTT. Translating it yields CASSSRDRETSTDTQYF.

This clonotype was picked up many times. CDR3 in amino acids: CASSSLNTGELFF. In DNA form, the CDR3 reads TGTGCCAGCAGTTCCTTGAACACCGGGGAGCTGTTTTTT. V is TRBV12-3 or TRBV12-4 and J is TRBJ2-2; D call uncertain. With 4 bases removed from V and 1 base from J, the gap between germline ends came to 4 bases. CDR3 length equals 13 residues.

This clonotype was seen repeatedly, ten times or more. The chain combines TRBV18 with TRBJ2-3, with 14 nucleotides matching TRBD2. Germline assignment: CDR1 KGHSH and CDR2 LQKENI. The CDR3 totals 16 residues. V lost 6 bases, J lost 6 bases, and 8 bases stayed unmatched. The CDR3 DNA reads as TGTGCCAGCTCCCCGACTAGCGGGAGGGCGAAGGATACGCAGTATTTT. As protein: CASSPTSGRAKDTQYF.

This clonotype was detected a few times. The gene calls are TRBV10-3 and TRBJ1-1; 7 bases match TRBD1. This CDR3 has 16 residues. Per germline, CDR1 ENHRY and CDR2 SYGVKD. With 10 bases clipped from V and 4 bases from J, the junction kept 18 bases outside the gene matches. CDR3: CATRAGTATFSTEAFF. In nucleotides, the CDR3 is TGTGCCACCCGCGCCGGGACAGCCACCTTTAGCACTGAAGCTTTCTTT.

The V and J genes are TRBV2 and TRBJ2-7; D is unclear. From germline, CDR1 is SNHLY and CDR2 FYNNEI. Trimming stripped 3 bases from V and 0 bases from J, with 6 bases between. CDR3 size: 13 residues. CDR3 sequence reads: CASSERRSYEQYF. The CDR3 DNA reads TGTGCCAGCAGTGAGCGGCGCTCCTACGAGCAGTACTTC.

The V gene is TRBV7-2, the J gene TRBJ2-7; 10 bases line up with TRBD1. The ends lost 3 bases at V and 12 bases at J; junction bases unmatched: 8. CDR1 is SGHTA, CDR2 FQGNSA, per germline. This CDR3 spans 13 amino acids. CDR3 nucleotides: TGTGCCAGCAGCTTGAAAGGGGGGGACAGGGGGTACTTC. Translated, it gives CASSLKGGDRGYF.

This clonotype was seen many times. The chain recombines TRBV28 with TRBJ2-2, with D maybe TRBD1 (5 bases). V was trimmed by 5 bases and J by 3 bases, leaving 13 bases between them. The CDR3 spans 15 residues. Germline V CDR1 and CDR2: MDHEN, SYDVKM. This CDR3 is CASSENSGYTGELFF. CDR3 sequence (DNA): TGTGCCAGCAGTGAGAATTCAGGGTACACCGGGGAGCTGTTTTTT.

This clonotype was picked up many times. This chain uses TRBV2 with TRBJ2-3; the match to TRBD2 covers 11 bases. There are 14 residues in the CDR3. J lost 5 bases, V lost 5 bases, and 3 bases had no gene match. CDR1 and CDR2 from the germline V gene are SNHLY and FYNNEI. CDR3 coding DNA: TGTGCCAGCAGTCATAGCGGGAGGGGAGATACGCAGTATTTT. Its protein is CASSHSGRGDTQYF.

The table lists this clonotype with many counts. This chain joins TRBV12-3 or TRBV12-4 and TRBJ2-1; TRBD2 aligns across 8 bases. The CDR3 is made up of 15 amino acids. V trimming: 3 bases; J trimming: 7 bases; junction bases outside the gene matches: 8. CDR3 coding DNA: TGTGCCAGCAGTTTTTGGGCTAGCGGGTCAAATGAGCAGTTCTTC. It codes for CASSFWASGSNEQFF.

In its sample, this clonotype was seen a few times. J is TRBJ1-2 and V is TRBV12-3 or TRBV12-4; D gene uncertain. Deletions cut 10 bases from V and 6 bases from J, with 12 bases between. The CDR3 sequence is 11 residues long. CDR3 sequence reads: CATKSRHGYTF. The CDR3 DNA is TGTGCCACAAAATCTAGGCATGGCTACACCTTC.

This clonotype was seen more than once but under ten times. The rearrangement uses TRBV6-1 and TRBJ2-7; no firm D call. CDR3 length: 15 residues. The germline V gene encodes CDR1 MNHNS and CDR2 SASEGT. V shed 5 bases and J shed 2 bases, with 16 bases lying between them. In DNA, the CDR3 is TGTGCCAGCAGTAGCCCAGGAATATGGACCTACGAGCAGTACTTC. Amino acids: CASSSPGIWTYEQYF.

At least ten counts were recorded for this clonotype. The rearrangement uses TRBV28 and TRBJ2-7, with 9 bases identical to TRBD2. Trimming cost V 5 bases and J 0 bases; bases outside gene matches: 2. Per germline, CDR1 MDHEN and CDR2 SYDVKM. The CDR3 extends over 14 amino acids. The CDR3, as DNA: TGTGCCAGCAGTGCGGGAGGGGCCTCCTACGAGCAGTACTTC. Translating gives CASSAGGASYEQYF.

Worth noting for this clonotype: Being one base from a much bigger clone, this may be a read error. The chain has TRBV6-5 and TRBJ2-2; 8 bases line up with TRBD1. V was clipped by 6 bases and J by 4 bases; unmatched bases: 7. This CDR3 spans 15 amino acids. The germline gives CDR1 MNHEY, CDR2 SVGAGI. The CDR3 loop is CASSYRGFSTGELFF. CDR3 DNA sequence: TGTGCCAGCAGCTACAGGGGGTTCAGCACCGGGGAGCTGTTTTTT.

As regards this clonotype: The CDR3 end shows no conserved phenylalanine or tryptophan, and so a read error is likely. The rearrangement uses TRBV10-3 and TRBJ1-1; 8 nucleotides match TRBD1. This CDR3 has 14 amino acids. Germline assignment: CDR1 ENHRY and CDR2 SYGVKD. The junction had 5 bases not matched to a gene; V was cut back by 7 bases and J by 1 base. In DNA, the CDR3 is TGTGCCATCATACCAGGGGGCCGGAACACTGAAGCTTTCCTT. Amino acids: CAIIPGGRNTEAFL.

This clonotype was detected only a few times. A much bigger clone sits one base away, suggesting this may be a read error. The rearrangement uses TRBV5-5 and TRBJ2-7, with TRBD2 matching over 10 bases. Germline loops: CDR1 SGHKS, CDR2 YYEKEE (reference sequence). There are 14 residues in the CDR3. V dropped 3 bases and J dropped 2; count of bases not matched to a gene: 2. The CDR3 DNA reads TGTGCCAGCAGCTCTAGCGGGAGTACCTACGAGCAGTACTTC. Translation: CASSSSGSTYEQYF.

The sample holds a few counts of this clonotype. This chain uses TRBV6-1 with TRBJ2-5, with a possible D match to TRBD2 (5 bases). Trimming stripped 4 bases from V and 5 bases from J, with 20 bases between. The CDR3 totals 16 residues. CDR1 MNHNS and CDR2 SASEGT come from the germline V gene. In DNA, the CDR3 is TGTGCCAGCAGTGCTTTAGAAGAGGGCCTAGGGGAGACCCAGTACTTC. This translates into CASSALEEGLGETQYF.